This TCR beta chain was sequenced during a study of T cell responses to AZD1222 COVID-19 vaccine. The assay was immunoSEQ multiplex PCR, and TCRdb's table has in-frame clones only and misses some. The sample shows some 110,000 clones, more than 75% of them seen only once. The CDR3 covers 13 residues. Trimming took 9 bases from V and 4 from J, leaving 13 bases between them. From germline, CDR1 is SNHLY and CDR2 FYNNEI. This clone was picked up one time. Its matching antigen is unknown. Study results and limitations: Of spike-specific TCRs, nearly half reportedly target regions left unmutated in variants. CD4 TCRs associated with vaccination spanned spike, dominating at 160-218 and 743-854. Spike-specific TCR repertoires showed rising breadth and depth after two AZD1222 doses. Females outnumbered males among donors, who were mostly white British; clonal diversity was possibly underestimated.

The chain couples TRBV2 to TRBJ1-3; D not certain. The TCR sequence derives from an adult who received the MenACWY meningococcal vaccine as a control. The source was peripheral blood, collected 28 days after the second dose of the MenACWY control vaccine. CDR3 bases: TGTGCCAGTCTAATTTCAGCCGGAAACACCATATATTTT. This encodes CASLISAGNTIYF.